The rows below give T cell receptor beta chains drawn from one sample of a study of T cells in Graves' hyperthyroidism and ophthalmopathy. Each CDR3 protein is one row after TCRdb ran MiXCR on the multiplex PCR reads. The profile shows hundreds of thousands of distinct CDR3 sequences, approximately 16% of them singletons. The sequencing sample was made of blood. These TCRs come from a woman aged 40 to 50 with Graves' ophthalmopathy. Each CDR3 is given with its conserved first and last residue. A D gene is named only where the DNA matches it firmly. Size is stated for part of the rows, as once, few or many counts, or as a class when the clone is expanded.

v_gene: TRBV9
d_gene: TRBD2
abundance: few
j_gene: TRBJ2-3
CDR3nt: TGTGCCAGCAGCGAAAAGGGACTAGCGGGAGCTAGAAATACGCAGTATTTT
CDR3aa: CASSEKGLAGARNTQYF

v_gene: TRBV28
d_gene: .
abundance: few
j_gene: TRBJ2-5
CDR3nt: TGTGCCAGCAGTAATGGACATCCGGAGGGCCAAGAGACCCAGTACTTC
CDR3aa: CASSNGHPEGQETQYF

v_gene: TRBV7-3
d_gene: TRBD2
abundance: many
j_gene: TRBJ2-7
CDR3nt: TGTGCCAGCACCCCTCCCGGGTGCGGGAGGGCGATCGAGCAGTACTTC
CDR3aa: CASTPPGCGRAIEQYF

v_gene: TRBV20-1
d_gene: TRBD2
abundance: many
j_gene: TRBJ2-7
CDR3nt: TGCAGTGCTGCTGGGGGGGGTTCCTACGAGCAGTACTTC
CDR3aa: CSAAGGGSYEQYF

v_gene: TRBV3-1
d_gene: .
abundance: many
j_gene: TRBJ2-3
CDR3nt: TGTGCCAGCAGCCAAGTCATCGGATTGACAGATACGCAGTATTTT
CDR3aa: CASSQVIGLTDTQYF

v_gene: TRBV27
d_gene: .
abundance: few
j_gene: TRBJ2-5
CDR3nt: TGTGCCAGCAAACAGGGAATCCAAGAGACCCAGTACTTC
CDR3aa: CASKQGIQETQYF

v_gene: TRBV2
d_gene: .
abundance: many
j_gene: TRBJ2-5
CDR3nt: TGTGCCAGCAGTGAACTCCAAGAGACCCAGTACTTC
CDR3aa: CASSELQETQYF

v_gene: TRBV28
d_gene: TRBD1
abundance: many
j_gene: TRBJ1-2
CDR3nt: TGTGCCAGCAGCAGGACAGGGTCCTATGGCTACACCTTC
CDR3aa: CASSRTGSYGYTF

v_gene: TRBV20-1
d_gene: TRBD1
abundance: many
j_gene: TRBJ1-2
CDR3nt: TGCAGTGCTAGAGATCAGCGACAGGGAGGCTCTGGCTACACCTTC
CDR3aa: CSARDQRQGGSGYTF

v_gene: TRBV2
d_gene: .
abundance: .
j_gene: TRBJ2-6
CDR3nt: TGTGCCAGTAAGGAGGGGACCGGTTCAGGGGGGGCCAACGTCCTGACTTTC
CDR3aa: CASKEGTGSGGANVLTF

v_gene: TRBV29-1
d_gene: .
abundance: few
j_gene: TRBJ1-1
CDR3nt: TGCAGCGTTGAAGTGATCAGGGACACTGAAGCTTTCTTT
CDR3aa: CSVEVIRDTEAFF

v_gene: TRBV6-5
d_gene: .
abundance: few
j_gene: TRBJ2-6
CDR3nt: TGTGCCAGCAGTTACTCGCATGGGGCCAACGTCCTGACTTTC
CDR3aa: CASSYSHGANVLTF